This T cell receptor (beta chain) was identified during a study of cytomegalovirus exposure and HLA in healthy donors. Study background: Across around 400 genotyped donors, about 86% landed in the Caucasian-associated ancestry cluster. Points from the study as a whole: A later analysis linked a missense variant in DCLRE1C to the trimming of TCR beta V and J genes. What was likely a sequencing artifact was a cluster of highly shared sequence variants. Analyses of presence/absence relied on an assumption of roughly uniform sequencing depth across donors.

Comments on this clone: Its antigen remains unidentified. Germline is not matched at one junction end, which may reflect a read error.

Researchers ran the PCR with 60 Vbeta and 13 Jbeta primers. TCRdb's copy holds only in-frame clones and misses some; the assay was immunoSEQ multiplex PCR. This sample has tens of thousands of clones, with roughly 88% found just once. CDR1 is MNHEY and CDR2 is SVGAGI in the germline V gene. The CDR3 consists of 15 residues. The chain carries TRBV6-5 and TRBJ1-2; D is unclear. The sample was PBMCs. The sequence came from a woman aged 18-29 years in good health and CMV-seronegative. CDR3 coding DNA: TGTGCCAGCAGTTACTCCTATGAGGTGGAGGGAGGCTACCCCTTC. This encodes CASSYSYEVEGGYPF.